These T cell receptor beta chains were read from a single sample in a study of T cell responses to AZD1222 COVID-19 vaccine. Assay used: immunoSEQ multiplex PCR; TCRdb lists only in-frame clones, some missing. The sample has roughly 120,000 clones; around 87% are singletons. The sequencing here drew on peripheral blood, taken 28 days after the second AZD1222 dose. The receptor set was obtained from an adult who received the AZD1222 COVID-19 vaccine. Each CDR3 is given with its conserved first and last residue. Fields, in order: V gene, J gene, D gene, clone size, CDR3 protein, CDR3 DNA. D genes are given only for firm matches. Size is stated for part of the rows, as once, few or many counts, or as a class when the clone is expanded.

>TRBV7-9|TRBJ2-4|-|-
CASSLEQKLAKNIQYF
TGTGCCAGCAGCTTAGAACAGAAGTTAGCCAAAAACATTCAGTACTTC
>TRBV4-2|TRBJ1-4|-|few
CASSQDTGQGSEKLFF
TGTGCCAGCAGCCAAGATACGGGGCAGGGGTCTGAAAAACTGTTTTTT
>TRBV30|TRBJ2-3|TRBD1|once
CAWSGQGATQYF
TGTGCCTGGAGTGGCCAGGGGGCTACGCAGTATTTT
>TRBV6-5|TRBJ1-1|TRBD1|-
CASRDRDRGNTEAFF
TGTGCCAGCAGAGATCGGGACAGGGGGAACACTGAAGCTTTCTTT
>TRBV4-3|TRBJ2-1|TRBD2|-
CASSPSSFAGGPGEQFF
TGCGCCAGCAGCCCCTCCTCTTTTGCGGGGGGGCCGGGTGAGCAGTTCTTC
>TRBV21-1|TRBJ1-1|-|-
CASSTKGAGNTEAFF
TGTGCCAGCAGCACCAAGGGGGCAGGGAACACTGAAGCTTTCTTT
>TRBV9|TRBJ2-1|TRBD1|-
CASSVDPSGGSYNEQFF
TGTGCCAGCAGCGTAGACCCCTCAGGGGGCTCCTACAATGAGCAGTTCTTC
>TRBV5-1|TRBJ2-5|TRBD1|-
CASSSARTGLQETQYF
TGCGCCAGCAGCTCGGCTCGGACAGGTCTACAAGAGACCCAGTACTTC
>TRBV5-6|TRBJ1-2|-|-
CASSVRDKRLSGYTF
TGTGCCAGCAGCGTTCGGGATAAAAGGCTGTCAGGCTACACCTTC
>TRBV7-9|TRBJ2-7|TRBD2|-
CASSLGLAGTYEQYF
TGTGCCAGCAGCCTGGGACTAGCGGGGACCTACGAGCAGTACTTC
>TRBV27|TRBJ2-3|-|-
CASSPLQGRDTQYF
TGTGCCAGCAGCCCTCTTCAGGGGCGAGATACGCAGTATTTT
>TRBV6-1|TRBJ1-3|-|-
CASSEAEGGNTIYF
TGTGCCAGCAGTGAAGCAGAAGGCGGGAACACCATATATTTT
>TRBV28|TRBJ2-2|TRBD1|-
CASSLRTGSETGELFF
TGTGCCAGCAGTCTCCGGACAGGGTCGGAAACCGGGGAGCTGTTTTTT
>TRBV6-4|TRBJ2-2|-|medium-sized
CASSDGGEAGELFF
TGTGCCAGCAGTGATGGGGGCGAGGCCGGGGAGCTGTTTTTT
>TRBV12-3/TRBV12-4|TRBJ2-5|-|-
CASRRFQETQYF
TGTGCCAGCCGCCGGTTCCAAGAGACCCAGTACTTC
>TRBV19|TRBJ1-1|-|-
CASTYPVQGVAEAFF
TGTGCCAGTACTTACCCGGTCCAGGGTGTCGCTGAAGCTTTCTTT
>TRBV9|TRBJ2-1|-|-
CASSVGTVASNEQFF
TGTGCCAGCAGCGTAGGGACAGTCGCTTCCAATGAGCAGTTCTTC
>TRBV24-1|TRBJ2-7|-|-
CATSDLLITRGNTSNEQYF
TGTGCCACCAGTGATTTGTTGATTACCAGGGGAAATACTTCTAACGAGCAGTACTTC
>TRBV7-8|TRBJ2-1|-|-
CASTPDGYNEQFF
TGTGCCAGCACCCCCGACGGATACAATGAGCAGTTCTTC
>TRBV7-9|TRBJ1-4|-|-
CASSFGVNEKLFF
TGTGCCAGCAGCTTTGGGGTTAATGAAAAACTGTTTTTT
>TRBV11-3|TRBJ2-1|TRBD2|-
CASSQAGVSYNEQFF
TGTGCCAGCAGCCAGGCGGGGGTTTCCTACAATGAGCAGTTCTTC
>TRBV19|TRBJ1-3|-|-
CASSTPGVWTSGNTIYF
TGTGCCAGTAGTACTCCAGGGGTATGGACTTCTGGAAACACCATATATTTT
>TRBV28|TRBJ2-7|-|-
CASTPVAGVPEQYF
TGTGCCAGCACCCCCGTGGCCGGGGTCCCCGAGCAGTACTTC
>TRBV19|TRBJ1-5|-|-
CASSIFSGGNSQPQHF
TGTGCCAGTAGTATTTTCTCTGGAGGGAACAGCCAGCCCCAGCATTTT
>TRBV24-1|TRBJ2-5|-|-
CATSGPNAVQETQYF
TGTGCCACCTCCGGACCTAACGCGGTACAAGAGACCCAGTACTTC
>TRBV25-1|TRBJ1-3|-|-
CASSRAGEQTGNTIYF
TGTGCCAGCAGTAGGGCAGGCGAGCAGACTGGAAACACCATATATTTT
>TRBV2|TRBJ1-1|-|-
CASSAQQNTEAFF
TGTGCCAGCAGTGCACAGCAGAACACTGAAGCTTTCTTT
>TRBV15|TRBJ1-2|-|once
CATSRDWGKGGYTF
TGTGCCACCAGCAGAGATTGGGGGAAGGGAGGCTACACCTTC